These 18 T cell receptor beta chains were sequenced from one sample in a study of shared clonotypes between healthy human individuals. As defined, naive CD8 cells were CD45RO-negative and positively selected for CCR7, with terminally differentiated effector memory CD45RA+ cells excluded. TCRdb keeps only in-frame clones here, not all; method: immunoSEQ multiplex PCR. The sample carries about 2,100,000 clones, roughly 91% recorded once. The sequenced sample consisted of naive CD8+ T cells from PBMCs. These receptors were taken from a man aged 18 to 30 in good health. Some clones in this sample may be carry-over from other donors' samples.

The chain couples TRBV7-9 to TRBJ2-1, with D possibly TRBD2 on 6 matching bases. The germline gives CDR1 SEHNR, CDR2 FQNEAQ (reference sequence). The CDR3 spans 15 residues. V was clipped by 5 bases and J by 1 base, with 12 bases between them. This chain's CDR3 is CASSGRDSSYNEQFF. The DNA for the CDR3 is TGTGCCAGCAGCGGGCGGGACTCGTCCTACAATGAGCAGTTCTTC.

The V call is TRBV7-9, the J call TRBJ2-7; 12 bases map to TRBD2. Trimming removed 5 bases from V and 7 bases from J; junction bases left unmatched: 21. Germline CDR1 reads SEHNR; CDR2 reads FQNEAQ (reference sequence). The CDR3 loop spans 19 amino acids. CDR3 region: CASSPSGTSGPTFTGEQYF. The CDR3, as DNA: TGTGCCAGCAGCCCCTCCGGGACTAGCGGGCCAACATTCACGGGGGAGCAGTACTTC.

The chain uses TRBV6-5 and TRBJ2-7, with D possibly matching TRBD2 (5 bases). Between the trimmed V and J ends, which lost 3 bases and 3 bases, there was a span of 12 bases. This CDR3 comprises 14 residues. Germline-derived CDR1 and CDR2 are MNHEY and SVGAGI. As DNA, the CDR3 is TGTGCCAGCAGTTATACGGGATATCGCTACGAGCAGTACTTC. Protein sequence: CASSYTGYRYEQYF.

This chain connects TRBV9 to TRBJ1-2; the match to TRBD1 covers 9 bases. CDR1 SGDLS and CDR2 YYNGEE come from the germline V gene. V gave up 0 bases and J gave up 8 bases; unmatched junction bases: 14. The CDR3 loop spans 17 amino acids. The CDR3 protein is CASSVDRRGQGPRGYTF. The CDR3, as DNA: TGTGCCAGCAGCGTAGATCGTAGGGGACAGGGTCCGAGAGGCTACACCTTC.

This clone was counted a single time. The chain has TRBV7-2 and TRBJ2-1; D gene uncertain. The CDR3 covers 13 residues. Germline V gene sequence: CDR1 SGHTA, CDR2 FQGNSA. Trimming shortened V by 4 bases and J by 6 bases, and 10 bases separated the two germline ends. The CDR3 DNA is TGTGCCAGCAGCTCCATAGGGTTCAATGAGCAGTTCTTC. As protein: CASSSIGFNEQFF. The full variable domain, with the rest looked up from reference TRBV7-2 and TRBJ2-1, is GAGVSQSPSNKVTEKGKDVELRCDPISGHTALYWYRQSLGQGLEFLIYFQGNSAPDKSGLPSDRFSAERTGGSVSTLTIQRTQQEDSAVYLCASSSIGFNEQFFGPGTRLTVL.

The V and J genes are TRBV6-1 and TRBJ2-4; TRBD1 aligns across 11 bases. This CDR3 spans 15 amino acids. Germline-derived CDR1 and CDR2 are MNHNS and SASEGT. J gave up 3 bases and V 10 bases, and 8 bases lay outside the gene matches. The CDR3 region is CATSGQGVHKNIQYF. The DNA for the CDR3 is TGTGCCACCTCGGGACAGGGGGTGCACAAAAACATTCAGTACTTC.

The CDR3 DNA reads as TGTGTCAGAAGCTGTCGGGGTAGCGGAGGCCTCTCCTACGAGCAGTACTTC. Encoded protein: CVRSCRGSGGLSYEQYF. The V call is TRBV7-5, the J call TRBJ2-7; the table calls TRBD2, which could not be checked here. TRBV7-5 is a listed pseudogene. The CDR3 is made up of 17 amino acids.

This clone came up a few times. The chain couples TRBV29-1 to TRBJ1-1, with unresolved D. There are 12 residues in the CDR3. Germline V lookup: CDR1 SQVTM, CDR2 ANQGSEA. V dropped 5 bases and J dropped 1 base, with 8 bases sitting between them. The CDR3 sequence: CSVLVWNTEAFF. The CDR3 DNA reads TGCAGCGTTCTAGTGTGGAACACTGAAGCTTTCTTT.

The chain recombines TRBV5-8 with TRBJ2-7; 10 bases are shared with TRBD1. CDR3 size: 14 residues. Germline assignment: CDR1 SGHTS and CDR2 YDEGEE. The ends lost 4 bases at V and 4 bases at J; junction bases unmatched: 5. The DNA of the CDR3 is TGTGCCAGCAGCCTCGGGACAGGGGAATACGAGCAGTACTTC. Translated: CASSLGTGEYEQYF.

The chain links TRBV4-2 to TRBJ2-7, with D possibly matching TRBD1 (5 bases). Germline V gives CDR1 LGHNA, CDR2 YNFKEQ. The CDR3 is made up of 14 amino acids. Trimming pared 3 bases from V and 2 bases from J, leaving 11 bases between. CDR3 in amino acids: CASSHTDTTYEQYF. In nucleotides, the CDR3 is TGTGCCAGCAGCCACACGGACACAACCTACGAGCAGTACTTC.

The chain carries TRBV19 and TRBJ1-1, with D unresolved. Trimming removed 6 bases from V and 1 base from J, with 9 bases in between. CDR1 LNHDA and CDR2 SQIVND come from the germline V gene (reference sequence). The CDR3 loop spans 13 amino acids. DNA for the CDR3: TGTGCCAGTAGATTCTCGAGGAACACTGAAGCTTTCTTT. This encodes CASRFSRNTEAFF. The full variable domain, in which reference TRBV19 and TRBJ1-1 provide the parts outside the CDR3, is DGGITQSPKYLFRKEGQNVTLSCEQNLNHDAMYWYRQDPGQGLRLIYYSQIVNDFQKGDIAEGYSVSREKKESFPLTVTSAQKNPTAFYLCASRFSRNTEAFFGQGTRLTVV.

The chain joins TRBV13 to TRBJ2-7; 14 bases map to TRBD2. CDR3 length equals 18 residues. The germline V gene encodes CDR1 PRHDT and CDR2 FYEKMQ (reference sequence). The J segment lost 7 bases and the V segment lost 5 bases, leaving 16 bases of the junction unmatched. CDR3 coding DNA: TGTGCCAGCAGCCTCACGGGACTAGCGGGAGTTACAGCGGGGGAGCAGTACTTC. This gives the protein CASSLTGLAGVTAGEQYF.

Remarks on this clone: At one end, the junction sequence differs from germline, possibly due to a read error. The chain recombines TRBV23-1 with TRBJ1-5, with 11 bases fitting TRBD1. TRBV23-1 is labeled an ORF, and its function is uncertain. This CDR3 comprises 17 residues. CDR3 nucleotide sequence: TGCGCCAGCAGTCAATCCAATAGGACAGGGGGCAACCAGCCCCAGCATTTT. Translation: CASSQSNRTGGNQPQHF.

The V and J genes are TRBV5-8 and TRBJ2-2; D is unclear. The V end was cut by 2 bases, the J end by 5 bases, with 4 bases between. The CDR3 extends over 12 amino acids. The germline CDR1 and CDR2 sequences are SGHTS and YDEGEE. The CDR3 DNA sequence: TGTGCCAGCAGCTTCGGTACCGGGGAGCTGTTTTTT. Encoded protein: CASSFGTGELFF.

The chain employs TRBV27 and TRBJ2-1; 9 positions match TRBD2. The CDR3 spans 15 residues. Trimming at V came to 3 bases and at J to 4 bases, leaving 4 bases not matched to a gene. The germline CDR1 and CDR2 sequences are MNHEY and SMNVEV (reference sequence). The CDR3 is CASSLTTSGYNEQFF. CDR3 coding DNA: TGTGCCAGCAGTTTGACGACTAGCGGATACAATGAGCAGTTCTTC.

The chain recombines TRBV5-1 with TRBJ1-3, with a possible D match to TRBD1 (5 bases). V was pared by 0 bases and J by 4 bases, with 11 bases between. Per the germline V gene, CDR1 is SGHRS and CDR2 is YFSETQ. This CDR3 is 15 amino acids long. The CDR3 sequence: CASSLDWGPGNTIYF. The CDR3 DNA sequence: TGCGCCAGCAGCTTGGATTGGGGACCCGGAAACACCATATATTTT.

The chain links TRBV9 to TRBJ2-1; 11 bases match TRBD2. The CDR3 loop spans 16 amino acids. With 5 bases clipped from V and 9 bases from J, the junction kept 13 bases outside the gene matches. The germline gives CDR1 SGDLS, CDR2 YYNGEE. CDR3 coding DNA: TGTGCCAGCAGTACCTTTAGCGGGAGGGCCAAAGGTGAGCAGTTCTTC. Translating gives CASSTFSGRAKGEQFF.

The chain uses TRBV9 and TRBJ2-4, with 7 nucleotides matching TRBD1. The CDR3 has 15 residues. Germline CDR1 reads SGDLS; CDR2 reads YYNGEE. V shed 3 bases, J shed 6 bases, and the junction held 9 bases outside the gene matches. The CDR3 reads CASSGTEQGLNIQYF. Written as DNA, the CDR3 is TGTGCCAGCAGCGGGACCGAACAGGGGTTAAACATTCAGTACTTC.